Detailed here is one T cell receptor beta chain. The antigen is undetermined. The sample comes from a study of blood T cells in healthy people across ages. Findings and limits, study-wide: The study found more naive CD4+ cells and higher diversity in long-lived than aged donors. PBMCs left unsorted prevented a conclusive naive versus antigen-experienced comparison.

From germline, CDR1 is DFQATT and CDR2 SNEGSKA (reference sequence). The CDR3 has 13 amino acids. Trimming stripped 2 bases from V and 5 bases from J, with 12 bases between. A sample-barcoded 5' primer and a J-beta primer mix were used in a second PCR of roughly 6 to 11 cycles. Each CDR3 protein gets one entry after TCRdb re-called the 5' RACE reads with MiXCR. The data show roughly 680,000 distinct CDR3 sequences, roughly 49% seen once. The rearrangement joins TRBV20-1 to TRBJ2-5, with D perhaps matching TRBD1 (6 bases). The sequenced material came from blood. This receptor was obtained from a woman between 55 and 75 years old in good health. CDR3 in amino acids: CSARLPGAETQYF. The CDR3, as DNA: TGCAGTGCTAGACTGCCAGGGGCGGAGACCCAGTACTTC.